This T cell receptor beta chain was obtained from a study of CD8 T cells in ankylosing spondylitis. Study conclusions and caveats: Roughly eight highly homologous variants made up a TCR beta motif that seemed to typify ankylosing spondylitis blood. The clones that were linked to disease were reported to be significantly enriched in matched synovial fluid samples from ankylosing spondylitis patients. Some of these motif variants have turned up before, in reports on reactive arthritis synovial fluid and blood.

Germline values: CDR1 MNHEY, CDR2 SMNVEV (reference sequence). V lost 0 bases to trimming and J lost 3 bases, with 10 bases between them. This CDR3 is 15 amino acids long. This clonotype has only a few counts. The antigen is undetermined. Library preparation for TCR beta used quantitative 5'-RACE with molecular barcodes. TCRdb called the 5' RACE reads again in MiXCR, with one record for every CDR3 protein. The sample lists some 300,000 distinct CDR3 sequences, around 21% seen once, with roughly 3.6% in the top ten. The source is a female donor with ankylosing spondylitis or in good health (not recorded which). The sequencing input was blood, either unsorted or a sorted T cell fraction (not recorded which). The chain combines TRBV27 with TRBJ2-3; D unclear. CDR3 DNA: TGTGCCAGCAGTTTATCTGTCAGCACTACAGATACGCAGTATTTT. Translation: CASSLSVSTTDTQYF.